Listed here are 26 T cell receptor beta chains from one sample, sequenced in a study of blood T cell repertoires in COVID-19. Data came from immunoSEQ multiplex PCR; TCRdb stores just in-frame clones and leaves some out. The table records 120,000 or so clones, approximately 83% of them present only once. Sequences were obtained from peripheral blood. Receptor source: a man older than 75 with active or convalescent COVID-19.

The chain carries TRBV7-2 and TRBJ1-4, with a possible D match to TRBD1 (5 bases). With 3 bases removed from V and 2 bases from J, the gap between germline ends came to 10 bases. Germline V gene data show CDR1 as SGHTA and CDR2 as FQGNSA. This CDR3 has 15 amino acids. For the CDR3, the DNA is TGTGCCAGCAGCTTTACCAGGGTTACTAATGAAAAACTGTTTTTT. Protein product: CASSFTRVTNEKLFF.

The chain has TRBV19 and TRBJ2-3, with 12 positions matching TRBD2. Trimming removed 4 bases from V and 2 bases from J; junction bases left unmatched: 4. Germline V gives CDR1 LNHDA, CDR2 SQIVND (reference sequence). The CDR3 loop spans 16 amino acids. CDR3 region: CASSTRTSGATDTQYF. CDR3 bases: TGTGCCAGTAGTACACGGACTAGCGGGGCCACAGATACGCAGTATTTT.

V is TRBV5-6 and J is TRBJ1-2; a weak D match, TRBD1 (5 bases). Germline-derived CDR1 and CDR2 are SGHDT and YYEEEE. V lost 0 bases, J lost 1 base, and 10 bases lay in between. The CDR3 runs to 15 residues. The CDR3 loop is CASSLGSGLNYGYTF. The DNA for the CDR3 is TGTGCCAGCAGCTTGGGGTCAGGGCTTAACTATGGCTACACCTTC.

The CDR3 nucleotides are TGTGCCAGCAGTTTAGCGGGGCGGGGGCCGGGGGAGCAGTACTTC. Its protein is CASSLAGRGPGEQYF. The V and J genes are TRBV28 and TRBJ2-7, with a weak D call TRBD2 (7 bases). The germline V gene has CDR1 MDHEN and CDR2 SYDVKM. This CDR3 comprises 15 residues. Trimming took 2 bases from V and 7 from J, leaving 18 bases between them.

The chain uses TRBV27 and TRBJ2-2; D gene unclear. Germline CDR1 and CDR2: MNHEY and SMNVEV (reference sequence). Trimming left V 6 bases short and J 4 bases short, with 18 bases between. The CDR3 sequence is 16 residues long. This CDR3 is CASSLILSAPTGELFF. CDR3 in DNA: TGTGCCAGCAGCCTCATCCTGAGCGCCCCCACCGGGGAGCTGTTTTTT.

This chain uses TRBV29-1 with TRBJ2-3; 9 nucleotides agree with TRBD2. Trimming at V came to 4 bases and at J to 4 bases, leaving 6 bases not matched to a gene. Looked up from germline, CDR1 is SQVTM and CDR2 is ANQGSEA. The CDR3 has 14 residues. The CDR3 region is CSVVPVAGADTQYF. The CDR3 DNA sequence: TGCAGCGTTGTCCCCGTAGCGGGGGCAGATACGCAGTATTTT.

The CDR3 DNA sequence: TGTGCCAGCGGCCCGGGACAGGGTCTTCAGCCCCAGCATTTT. Its protein product is CASGPGQGLQPQHF. The genes are TRBV2 and TRBJ1-5, with TRBD1 identical over 9 bases. The V segment lost 8 bases and the J segment 6 bases; nucleotides outside the gene matches: 8. The germline V gene has CDR1 SNHLY and CDR2 FYNNEI. This CDR3 is built from 14 residues.

This chain links TRBV12-3 or TRBV12-4 with TRBJ1-2; perhaps TRBD1 as D (5 bases). The CDR3 is 13 amino acids. V lost 1 base and J lost 5, with 8 bases in between. In DNA form, the CDR3 reads TGTGCCAGCAGTTTAGGCGGGGCGTATGGCTACACCTTC. This translates into CASSLGGAYGYTF.

The chain combines TRBV11-2 with TRBJ2-2; D is possibly TRBD2 (6 bases). Germline V gene data show CDR1 as SGHAT and CDR2 as FQNNGV. V lost 2 bases and J 5 bases, leaving 9 bases between the germline ends. The CDR3 is 14 amino acids. The CDR3 DNA reads TGTGCCAGCAGCTTAAGGGCGGGGACCGGGGAGCTGTTTTTT. Translated: CASSLRAGTGELFF. Filled out from reference TRBV11-2 and TRBJ2-2, the complete variable domain reads EAGVAQSPRYKIIEKRQSVAFWCNPISGHATLYWYQQILGQGPKLLIQFQNNGVVDDSQLPKDRFSAERLKGVDSTLKIQPAKLEDSAVYLCASSLRAGTGELFFGEGSRLTVL.

V gene TRBV7-2 combines with J gene TRBJ1-6, with TRBD1 identical over 8 bases. The CDR3 sequence is 17 residues long. Germline CDR1 and CDR2: SGHTA and FQGNSA. V dropped 1 base and J dropped 6; count of bases not matched to a gene: 8. The CDR3: CASSLVETGASNSPLHF. The DNA of the CDR3 is TGTGCCAGCAGCTTAGTGGAGACAGGGGCCTCTAATTCACCCCTCCACTTT.

The V call is TRBV6-5, the J call TRBJ2-1, with TRBD1 as a possible D gene (5 bases). V was clipped by 7 bases and J by 7 bases, with 8 bases between them. The CDR3 spans 11 residues. The V gene's germline CDR1 is MNHEY and CDR2 SVGAGI. In DNA, the CDR3 is TGTGCCAGCAACAGGTTGAATGAGCAGTTCTTC. Its protein product is CASNRLNEQFF.

The gene calls are TRBV3-1 (or the pseudogene TRBV3-2) and TRBJ2-3; 10 nucleotides agree with TRBD2. The CDR3 has 15 amino acids. The germline V gene encodes CDR1 LGHDT and CDR2 YNNKEL (reference sequence). Germline trimming cut 3 bases from V and 5 bases from J; bases unmatched to any gene: 5. CDR3 DNA: TGTGCCAGCAGCCACCTAGCGGGGGCGATAGATACGCAGTATTTT. Translating it yields CASSHLAGAIDTQYF.

In its sample, this clone was seen once. The V and J genes are TRBV6-5 and TRBJ1-1; TRBD1 is a possible D gene (5 bases). Germline CDR1 MNHEY, CDR2 SVGAGI. V lost 0 bases and J lost 3, with 11 bases in between. This CDR3 region has 15 residues. The CDR3 protein is CASSYSIGQHTEAFF. DNA for the CDR3: TGTGCCAGCAGTTACTCGATCGGACAACACACTGAAGCTTTCTTT.

The V and J genes are TRBV4-1 and TRBJ1-5; a weak D match, TRBD1 (5 bases). The CDR3 is made up of 16 amino acids. V was shortened by 1 base and J by 4 bases, with 14 bases between the two germline ends. Looked up from germline, CDR1 is MGHRA and CDR2 is YSYEKL. CDR3 nucleotide sequence: TGCGCCAGCAGCCAAGGATCGGGGGGAGGTAATCAGCCCCAGCATTTT. This translates into CASSQGSGGGNQPQHF.

J is TRBJ2-2 and V is TRBV4-3; TRBD2 might be the D (5 bases). Per the germline V gene, CDR1 is LGHNA and CDR2 is YSLEER. V was cut by 4 bases and J by 10 bases, with 16 bases left in between. The CDR3 is 14 amino acids. The CDR3 is CASSPGSSESELFF. CDR3 coding DNA: TGCGCCAGCAGCCCGGGAAGTAGCGAGTCGGAGCTGTTTTTT.

The chain couples TRBV19 to TRBJ1-5; D remains unclear. Germline assignment: CDR1 LNHDA and CDR2 SQIVND (reference sequence). The CDR3 spans 15 residues. V was shortened by 1 base and J by 3 bases, with 10 bases between the two germline ends. CDR3 coding DNA: TGTGCCAGTAGTATAGGATCGGGTTTCAATCAGCCCCAGCATTTT. This translates into CASSIGSGFNQPQHF.

Here the CDR3 DNA reads TGTGCCAGCATCTCCGGGGAGCTGTTTTTT. It encodes CASISGELFF. The chain employs TRBV27 and TRBJ2-2; D gene ambiguous. The CDR3 is 10 amino acids. V shed 7 bases and J shed 6 bases, with 3 bases lying between them. Looked up from germline, CDR1 is MNHEY and CDR2 is SMNVEV (reference sequence).

The V gene is TRBV19, the J gene TRBJ1-5; 10 nucleotides match TRBD1. The CDR3 is 21 amino acids. After removal of 8 bases from V and 0 bases from J, the junction contained 22 bases not matched to a gene. Germline V CDR1 and CDR2: LNHDA, SQIVND (reference sequence). The CDR3 DNA is TGTGCCAGTCCTTATATTGCCCCCCCGGACAGGGGGACGGCTAGCAATCAGCCCCAGCATTTT. Its protein is CASPYIAPPDRGTASNQPQHF.

J is TRBJ1-2 and V is TRBV30; 10 nucleotides line up with TRBD1. Germline CDR1 is GTSNPN and CDR2 is SVGIG (reference sequence). The V segment lost 3 bases and the J segment 4 bases; nucleotides outside the gene matches: 5. This CDR3 contains 14 residues. The CDR3, as DNA: TGTGCCTGGAGGTTGGGACAGGGGTCCTATGGCTACACCTTC. It codes for CAWRLGQGSYGYTF.

J is TRBJ2-5 and V is TRBV23-1; TRBD1 aligns across 10 bases. TRBV23-1 is annotated as an ORF whose role is uncertain. There are 18 residues in the CDR3. Trimming cost V 7 bases and J 3 bases; bases outside gene matches: 17. DNA of the CDR3: TGCGCCAGCATTCCGAAAAAATTGACAGGGGGCAGAGAAGAGACCCAGTACTTC. It translates to CASIPKKLTGGREETQYF.

V and J are TRBV5-1 and TRBJ2-3; 11 bases are a match to TRBD2. Unmatched junction bases numbered 5, after V lost 6 bases and J lost 5 bases. From germline, CDR1 is SGHRS and CDR2 YFSETQ. This CDR3 comprises 14 residues. CDR3 DNA: TGCGCCAGCAAACTAGCGGGAGCACGAGATACGCAGTATTTT. It specifies CASKLAGARDTQYF.

The count of this clone is one. This sequence joins TRBV19 and TRBJ1-6; the match to TRBD1 covers 8 bases. The germline gives CDR1 LNHDA, CDR2 SQIVND (reference sequence). There are 14 residues in the CDR3. The V and J ends lost 6 bases and 8 bases, in that order; junction bases with no gene match: 6. The CDR3 DNA sequence: TGTGCCAGTAGCACGGACAGGGTGGATTCACCCCTCCACTTT. This codes for CASSTDRVDSPLHF.

This chain joins TRBV10-3 and TRBJ2-7; maybe TRBD2 (7 bases). The CDR3 totals 16 residues. The V gene lost 6 bases and the J gene lost 5 bases, with 23 bases spanning the gap. CDR1 is ENHRY and CDR2 is SYGVKD in the germline V gene. CDR3 in DNA: TGTGCCATCAGCCCGCGGGGGAGGGGGGCGGTCCACGAGCAGTACTTC. Protein: CAISPRGRGAVHEQYF.

The chain links TRBV10-2 to TRBJ2-1; TRBD1 aligns across 10 bases. Germline V gives CDR1 WSHSY, CDR2 SAAADI. The CDR3 sequence is 14 residues long. V lost 5 bases and J lost 4; bases outside the gene matches: 2. The CDR3 loop reads CASSPGQGYNEQFF. DNA of the CDR3: TGCGCCAGCAGTCCGGGACAGGGGTACAATGAGCAGTTCTTC.

This chain joins TRBV20-1 and TRBJ1-5; D gene ambiguous. The ends were cut back, 6 bases at V and 11 bases at J, with 11 bases in the middle. CDR1 is DFQATT and CDR2 is SNEGSKA in the germline V gene (reference sequence). The CDR3 extends over 10 amino acids. The CDR3 nucleotides read TGCAGTGCCGCCCTGGGCGCCCAGCATTTT. It yields the protein CSAALGAQHF.

A single count supports this clone. This sequence joins TRBV19 and TRBJ1-2, with 7 nucleotides matching TRBD1. There are 15 residues in the CDR3. Germline lookup yields CDR1 LNHDA and CDR2 SQIVND (reference sequence). V dropped 5 bases and J dropped 4; count of bases not matched to a gene: 10. The CDR3 protein is CASSANRQGLYGYTF. Here the CDR3 DNA reads TGTGCCAGTAGTGCGAACCGACAGGGCCTCTATGGCTACACCTTC.